Below, 4 T cell receptor beta chains from the same sample are listed, as sequenced in a study of tumor-infiltrating lymphocytes in primary liver carcinoma. Unsorted bulk tissue of roughly 20-31 mg yielded co-extracted RNA and DNA. Making TCR beta cDNA involved roughly 0.55 ug total RNA and a constant-region primer. It was through three nested multiplex PCR rounds of slightly modified ARM-PCR that TCR beta libraries arose. Use of TRBV1-TRBV30 forward primers with a C-beta reverse primer characterized the first two PCR rounds, which lasted around 9 cycles each. MiXCR, run by TCRdb on the multiplex PCR reads, gives a single entry per CDR3 protein. The sample comprises about 70,000 distinct CDR3 sequences, roughly three quarters of which are singletons, and around a quarter rests with the top ten. What was sequenced was liver tumor tissue from sampling region 4. As to subset: tumor region T4, right-lateral pole. The receptors were gathered from a man aged 35 to 55 with primary liver carcinoma and hepatitis B virus infection.

A few counts support this clonotype. The chain links TRBV7-8 to TRBJ2-1; the D gene is possibly TRBD2 (5 bases). Trimming removed 0 bases from V and 8 bases from J, with 11 bases in between. This CDR3 has 14 amino acids. The germline gives CDR1 SGHVS, CDR2 FQNEAQ. CDR3 region: CASSLAEACDEQFF. DNA for the CDR3: TGTGCCAGCAGCTTAGCGGAGGCCTGCGATGAGCAGTTCTTC.

With respect to this clonotype: Relative to the germline gene, one junction end is altered; a read error may explain this. The gene calls are TRBV4-2 and TRBJ2-3, with 11 nucleotides matching TRBD2. Per the germline V gene, CDR1 is LGHNA and CDR2 is YNFKEQ. CDR3 size: 16 residues. The CDR3 loop reads CPSSQDIAGGPDTQYF. The CDR3 nucleotides are TGTCCCAGTAGCCAAGATATAGCGGGAGGGCCAGATACGCAGTATTTT.

The chain uses TRBV20-1 and TRBJ2-7; 15 nucleotides agree with TRBD2. J was trimmed by 3 bases and V by 7 bases; bases with no gene match: 7. The CDR3 runs to 15 residues. In germline, CDR1 is DFQATT, CDR2 SNEGSKA (reference sequence). CDR3 in DNA: TGCAGTGTGCGGACTAGCGGGAGGGCGTTCTACGAGCAGTACTTC. Its translation: CSVRTSGRAFYEQYF.

For this clonotype: This may be a read error, as it is one base from a much larger clone. The J gene is TRBJ2-2, the V gene TRBV6-4; D is uncertain. V gave up 2 bases and J gave up 6 bases, with 7 bases separating them. Germline V gene lookup returns CDR1 MRHNA and CDR2 SNTAGT. The CDR3 runs 13 residues. The CDR3 reads CASSDADAGELFF. In DNA, the CDR3 is TGTGCCAGCAGTGACGCAGACGCCGGGGAGCTGTTTTTT.